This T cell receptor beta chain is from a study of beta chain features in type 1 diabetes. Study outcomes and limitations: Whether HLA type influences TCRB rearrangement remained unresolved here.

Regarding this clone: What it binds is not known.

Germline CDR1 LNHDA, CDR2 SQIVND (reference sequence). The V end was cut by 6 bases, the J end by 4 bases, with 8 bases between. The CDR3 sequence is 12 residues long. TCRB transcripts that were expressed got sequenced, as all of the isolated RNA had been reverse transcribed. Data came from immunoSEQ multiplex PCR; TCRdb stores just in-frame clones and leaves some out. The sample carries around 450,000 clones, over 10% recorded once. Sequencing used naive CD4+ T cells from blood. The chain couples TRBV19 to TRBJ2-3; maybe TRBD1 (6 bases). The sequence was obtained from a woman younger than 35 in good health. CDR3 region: CASSTGSDTQYF. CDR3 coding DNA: TGTGCCAGTAGCACAGGGTCAGATACGCAGTATTTT. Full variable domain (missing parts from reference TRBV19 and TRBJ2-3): DGGITQSPKYLFRKEGQNVTLSCEQNLNHDAMYWYRQDPGQGLRLIYYSQIVNDFQKGDIAEGYSVSREKKESFPLTVTSAQKNPTAFYLCASSTGSDTQYFGPGTRLTVL.